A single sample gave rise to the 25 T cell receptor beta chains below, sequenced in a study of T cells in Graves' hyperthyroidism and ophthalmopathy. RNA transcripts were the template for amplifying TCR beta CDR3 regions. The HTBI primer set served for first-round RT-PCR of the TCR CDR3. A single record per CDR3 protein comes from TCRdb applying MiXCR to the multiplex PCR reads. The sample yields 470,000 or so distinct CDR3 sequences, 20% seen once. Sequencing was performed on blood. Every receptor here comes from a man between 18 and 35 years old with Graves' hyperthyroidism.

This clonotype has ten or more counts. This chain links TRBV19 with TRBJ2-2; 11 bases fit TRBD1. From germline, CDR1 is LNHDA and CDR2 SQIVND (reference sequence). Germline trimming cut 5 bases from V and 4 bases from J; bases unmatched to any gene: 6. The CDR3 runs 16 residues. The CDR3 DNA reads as TGTGCCAGTAGTGCCCCGGGACAGGGGGTCACCGGGGAGCTGTTTTTT. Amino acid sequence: CASSAPGQGVTGELFF.

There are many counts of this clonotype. This chain's CDR3 is CASSSGQDIYGYTF. CDR3 DNA sequence: TGCGCCAGCAGCTCTGGACAGGATATCTATGGCTACACCTTC. The chain joins TRBV5-1 to TRBJ1-2; TRBD1 agrees at 7 bases. With V trimmed by 3 bases and J by 4 bases, 6 bases remained unmatched. Germline CDR1 and CDR2: SGHRS and YFSETQ. This CDR3 has 14 amino acids.

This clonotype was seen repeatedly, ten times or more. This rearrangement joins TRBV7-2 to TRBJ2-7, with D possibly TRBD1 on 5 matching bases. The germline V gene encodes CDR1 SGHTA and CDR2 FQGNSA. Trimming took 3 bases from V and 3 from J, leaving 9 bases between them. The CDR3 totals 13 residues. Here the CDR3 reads CASSFSGFYEQYF. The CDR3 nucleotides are TGTGCCAGCAGCTTCTCAGGGTTCTACGAGCAGTACTTC. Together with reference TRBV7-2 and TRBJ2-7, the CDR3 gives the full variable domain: GAGVSQSPSNKVTEKGKDVELRCDPISGHTALYWYRQSLGQGLEFLIYFQGNSAPDKSGLPSDRFSAERTGGSVSTLTIQRTQQEDSAVYLCASSFSGFYEQYFGPGTRLTVT.

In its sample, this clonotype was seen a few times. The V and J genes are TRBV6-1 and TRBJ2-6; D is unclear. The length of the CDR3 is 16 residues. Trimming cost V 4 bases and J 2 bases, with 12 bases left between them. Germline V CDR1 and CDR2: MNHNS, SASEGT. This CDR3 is CASSASARAGANVLTF. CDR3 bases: TGTGCCAGCAGTGCGAGTGCTCGGGCTGGGGCCAACGTCCTGACTTTC.

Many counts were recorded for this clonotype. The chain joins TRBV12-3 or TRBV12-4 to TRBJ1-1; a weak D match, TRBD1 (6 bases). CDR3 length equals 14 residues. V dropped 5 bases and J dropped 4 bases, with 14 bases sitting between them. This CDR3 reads CASSQGGGVTEAFF. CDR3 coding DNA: TGTGCCAGCAGTCAAGGAGGGGGAGTCACTGAAGCTTTCTTT.

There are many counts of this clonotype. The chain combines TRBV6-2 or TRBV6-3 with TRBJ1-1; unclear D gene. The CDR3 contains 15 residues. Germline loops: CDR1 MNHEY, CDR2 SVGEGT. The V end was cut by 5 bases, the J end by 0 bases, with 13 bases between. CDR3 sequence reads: CASSTGHLMNTEAFF. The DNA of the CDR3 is TGTGCCAGCAGTACCGGGCACCTCATGAACACTGAAGCTTTCTTT.

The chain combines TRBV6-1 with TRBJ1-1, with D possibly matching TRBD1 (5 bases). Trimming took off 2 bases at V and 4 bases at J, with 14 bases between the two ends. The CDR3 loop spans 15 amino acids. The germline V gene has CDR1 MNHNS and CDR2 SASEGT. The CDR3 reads CASSEFSRVGTEAFF. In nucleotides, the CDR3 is TGTGCCAGCAGTGAATTTAGCAGGGTAGGCACTGAAGCTTTCTTT.

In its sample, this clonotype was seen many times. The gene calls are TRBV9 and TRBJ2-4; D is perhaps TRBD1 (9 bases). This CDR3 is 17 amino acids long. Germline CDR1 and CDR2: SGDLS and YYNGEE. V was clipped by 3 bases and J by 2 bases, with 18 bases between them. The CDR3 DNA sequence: TGTGCCAGCAGCGCCCGGGAGGGGACAGGGCCCAAAAACATTCAGTACTTC. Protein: CASSAREGTGPKNIQYF.

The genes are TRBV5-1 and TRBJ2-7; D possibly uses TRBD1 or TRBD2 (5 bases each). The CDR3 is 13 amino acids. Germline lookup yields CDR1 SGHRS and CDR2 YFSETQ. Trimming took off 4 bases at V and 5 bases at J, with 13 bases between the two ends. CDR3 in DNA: TGCGCCAGCAGCCTCCGAGGGGTCGACGAGCAGTACTTC. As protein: CASSLRGVDEQYF.

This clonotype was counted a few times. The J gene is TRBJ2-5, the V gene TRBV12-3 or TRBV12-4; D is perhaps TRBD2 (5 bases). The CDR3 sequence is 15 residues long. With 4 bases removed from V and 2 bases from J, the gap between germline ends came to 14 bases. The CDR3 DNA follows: TGTGCCAGCAGTTCCCCCCCGGGGTCGCAAGAGACCCAGTACTTC. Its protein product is CASSSPPGSQETQYF.

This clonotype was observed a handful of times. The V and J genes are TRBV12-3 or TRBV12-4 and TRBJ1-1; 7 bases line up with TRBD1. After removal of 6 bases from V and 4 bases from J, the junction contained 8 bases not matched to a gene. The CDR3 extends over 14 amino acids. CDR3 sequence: CASSLRQGLTEAFF. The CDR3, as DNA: TGTGCCAGCAGCCTTCGACAGGGCCTCACTGAAGCTTTCTTT.

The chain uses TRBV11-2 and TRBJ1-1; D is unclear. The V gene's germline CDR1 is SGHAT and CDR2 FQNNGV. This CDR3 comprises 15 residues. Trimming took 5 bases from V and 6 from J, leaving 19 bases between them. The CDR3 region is CASSLINEGGPEAFF. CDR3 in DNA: TGTGCCAGCAGCCTTATTAATGAGGGAGGACCTGAAGCTTTCTTT.

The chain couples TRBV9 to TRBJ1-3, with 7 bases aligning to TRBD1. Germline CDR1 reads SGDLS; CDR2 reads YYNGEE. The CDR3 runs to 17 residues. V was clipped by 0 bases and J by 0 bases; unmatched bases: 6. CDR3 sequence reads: CASSVAPTGSSGNTIYF. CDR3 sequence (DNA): TGTGCCAGCAGCGTAGCTCCGACAGGGAGCTCTGGAAACACCATATATTTT.

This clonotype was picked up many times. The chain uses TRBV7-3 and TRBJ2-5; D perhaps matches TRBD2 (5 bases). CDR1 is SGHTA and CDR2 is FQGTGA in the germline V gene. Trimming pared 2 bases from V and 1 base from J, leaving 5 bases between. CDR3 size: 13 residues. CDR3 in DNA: TGTGCCAGCAGCTTACTAGCCCAAGAGACCCAGTACTTC. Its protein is CASSLLAQETQYF.

The CDR3 sequence: CSAGLAAYEQYF. The CDR3 DNA reads as TGCAGTGCTGGACTAGCGGCATACGAGCAGTACTTC. V and J are TRBV20-1 and TRBJ2-7; 10 bases are shared with TRBD2. This CDR3 spans 12 amino acids. After removal of 5 bases from V and 4 bases from J, the junction contained 2 bases not matched to a gene. Looked up from germline, CDR1 is DFQATT and CDR2 is SNEGSKA (reference sequence).

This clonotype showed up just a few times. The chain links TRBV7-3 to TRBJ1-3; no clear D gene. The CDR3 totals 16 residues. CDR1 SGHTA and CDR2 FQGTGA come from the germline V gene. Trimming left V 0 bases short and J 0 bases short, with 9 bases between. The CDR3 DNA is TGTGCCAGCAGCTTAACGTCTCCAGGCTCTGGAAACACCATATATTTT. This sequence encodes CASSLTSPGSGNTIYF. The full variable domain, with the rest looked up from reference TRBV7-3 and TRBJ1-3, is GAGVSQTPSNKVTEKGKYVELRCDPISGHTALYWYRQSLGQGPEFLIYFQGTGAADDSGLPNDRFFAVRPEGSVSTLKIQRTERGDSAVYLCASSLTSPGSGNTIYFGEGSWLTVV.

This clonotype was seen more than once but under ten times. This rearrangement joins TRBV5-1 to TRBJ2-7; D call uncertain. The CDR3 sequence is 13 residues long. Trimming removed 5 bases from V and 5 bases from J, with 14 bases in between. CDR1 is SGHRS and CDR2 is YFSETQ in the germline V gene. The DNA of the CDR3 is TGCGCCAGCAGTTCAGACTTCCTGGACGAGCAGTACTTC. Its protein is CASSSDFLDEQYF.

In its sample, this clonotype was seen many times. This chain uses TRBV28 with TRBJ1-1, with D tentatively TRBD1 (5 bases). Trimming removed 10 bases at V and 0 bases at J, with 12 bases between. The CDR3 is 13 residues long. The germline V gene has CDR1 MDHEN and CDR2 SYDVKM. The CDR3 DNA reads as TGTGCCACCTTTGGGGGGATGAACACTGAAGCTTTCTTT. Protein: CATFGGMNTEAFF.

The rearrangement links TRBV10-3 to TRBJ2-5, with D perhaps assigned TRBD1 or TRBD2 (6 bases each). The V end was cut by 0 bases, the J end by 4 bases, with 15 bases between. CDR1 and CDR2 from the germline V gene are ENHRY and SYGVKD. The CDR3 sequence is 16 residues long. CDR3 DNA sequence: TGTGCCATCAGTGAGTCGGAGGGGACAATTAGAGAGACCCAGTACTTC. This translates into CAISESEGTIRETQYF.

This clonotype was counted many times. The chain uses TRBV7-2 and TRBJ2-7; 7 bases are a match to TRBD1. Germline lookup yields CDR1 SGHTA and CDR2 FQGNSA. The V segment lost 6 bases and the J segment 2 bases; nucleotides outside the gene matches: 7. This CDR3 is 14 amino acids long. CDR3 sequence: CASSLMTGPYEQYF. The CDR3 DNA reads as TGTGCCAGCAGTCTAATGACAGGGCCCTACGAGCAGTACTTC.

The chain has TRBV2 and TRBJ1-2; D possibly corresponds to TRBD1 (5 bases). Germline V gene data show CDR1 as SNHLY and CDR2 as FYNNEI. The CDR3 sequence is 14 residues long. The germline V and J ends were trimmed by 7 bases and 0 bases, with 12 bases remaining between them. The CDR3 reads CASNPDTSNYGYTF. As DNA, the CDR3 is TGTGCCAGCAACCCGGACACATCTAACTATGGCTACACCTTC.

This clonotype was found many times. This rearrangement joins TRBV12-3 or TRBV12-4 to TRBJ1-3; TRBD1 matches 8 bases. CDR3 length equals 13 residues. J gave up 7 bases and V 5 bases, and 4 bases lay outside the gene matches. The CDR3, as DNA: TGTGCCAGCAGTCGGACAGGGAGGAACACCATATATTTT. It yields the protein CASSRTGRNTIYF.

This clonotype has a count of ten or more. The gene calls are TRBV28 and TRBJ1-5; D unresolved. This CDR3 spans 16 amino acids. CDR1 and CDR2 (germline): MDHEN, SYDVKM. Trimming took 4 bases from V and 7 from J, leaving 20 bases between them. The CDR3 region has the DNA TGTGCCAGCAGTTCCTCCGGACCTCTCCTCGGGCAGCCCCAGCATTTT. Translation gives CASSSSGPLLGQPQHF.

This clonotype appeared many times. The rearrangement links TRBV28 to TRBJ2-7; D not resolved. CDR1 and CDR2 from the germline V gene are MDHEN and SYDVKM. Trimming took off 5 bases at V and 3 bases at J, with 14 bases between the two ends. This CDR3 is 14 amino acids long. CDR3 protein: CASSKAGAYYEQYF. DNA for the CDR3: TGTGCCAGCAGTAAAGCCGGAGCATACTACGAGCAGTACTTC.

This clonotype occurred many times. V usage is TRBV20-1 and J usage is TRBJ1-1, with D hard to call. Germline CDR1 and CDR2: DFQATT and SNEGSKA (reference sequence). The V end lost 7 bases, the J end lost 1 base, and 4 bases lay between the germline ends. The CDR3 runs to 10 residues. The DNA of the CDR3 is TGCAGTGAAAGGAACACTGAAGCTTTCTTT. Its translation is CSERNTEAFF.